These 16 T cell receptor beta chains share one sample of origin, sequenced in a study of blood T cell repertoires in COVID-19. The protocol was immunoSEQ multiplex PCR, while the TCRdb copy is restricted to in-frame clones and leaves out a portion. Of roughly 160,000 clones listed, around 90% are singletons. The sample taken for sequencing was peripheral blood. These TCRs come from a man aged 18 to 30 with COVID-19, enrolled during active disease.

This clone was counted only a few times. The chain couples TRBV20-1 to TRBJ2-1; TRBD2 aligns across 10 bases. Per germline, CDR1 DFQATT and CDR2 SNEGSKA (reference sequence). Trimming removed 3 bases from V and 2 bases from J; junction bases left unmatched: 4. CDR3 length equals 15 residues. The CDR3 DNA reads as TGCAGTGCTAGTATCAGCGGGAGGGCCTACAATGAGCAGTTCTTC. Translating it yields CSASISGRAYNEQFF.

The chain links TRBV19 to TRBJ2-7; 11 bases map to TRBD2. The CDR3 is 13 amino acids. CDR1 is LNHDA, CDR2 SQIVND, per germline (reference sequence). The V gene end was trimmed by 4 bases and the J gene end by 7 bases; junction bases not matched to a gene: 3. CDR3 protein: CASSKGLAGEQYF. CDR3 coding DNA: TGTGCCAGTAGTAAAGGACTAGCGGGTGAGCAGTACTTC.

The chain employs TRBV2 and TRBJ1-2; D remains ambiguous. The germline CDR1 and CDR2 sequences are SNHLY and FYNNEI. The CDR3 has 12 residues. Between the trimmed V and J ends, which lost 7 bases and 4 bases, there was a span of 10 bases. CDR3 protein: CASNPTSYGYTF. The CDR3 DNA follows: TGTGCCAGCAATCCAACGAGCTATGGCTACACCTTC.

V is TRBV4-1 and J is TRBJ2-3, with D possibly matching TRBD2 (6 bases). CDR1 and CDR2 (germline): MGHRA, YSYEKL. Trimming stripped 6 bases from V and 5 bases from J, with 18 bases between. The CDR3 consists of 15 residues. CDR3 in DNA: TGCGCCAGCAGTCATGGATGGGGAGGTAAAGATACGCAGTATTTT. Translating gives CASSHGWGGKDTQYF.

The V and J genes are TRBV29-1 and TRBJ2-7, with TRBD1 as a possible D gene (5 bases). Germline CDR1 reads SQVTM; CDR2 reads ANQGSEA. The V end was cut by 4 bases, the J end by 1 base, with 20 bases between. CDR3 size: 16 residues. The CDR3 protein is CSVAHRPGKGSYEQYF. The DNA for the CDR3 is TGCAGCGTTGCTCACCGGCCAGGGAAGGGGTCCTACGAGCAGTACTTC.

In this sample, this clone turned up once. The chain couples TRBV29-1 to TRBJ2-3; D not resolved. Germline-derived CDR1 and CDR2 are SQVTM and ANQGSEA. With 8 bases removed from V and 3 bases from J, the gap between germline ends came to 18 bases. This CDR3 is built from 14 residues. CDR3 in amino acids: CSSRSRVLTDTQYF. The CDR3, as DNA: TGCAGCTCCCGGTCCCGGGTCCTTACAGATACGCAGTATTTT.

J is TRBJ2-7 and V is TRBV3-1 (or the pseudogene TRBV3-2); a possible D gene is TRBD2 (6 bases). Germline V gene lookup returns CDR1 LGHDT and CDR2 YNNKEL (reference sequence). CDR3 size: 16 residues. V was shortened by 7 bases and J by 2 bases, with 21 bases between the two germline ends. CDR3 in DNA: TGTGCCAGCACCTCCGGGATTTGGCGGGACCCCTACGAGCAGTACTTC. This gives the protein CASTSGIWRDPYEQYF.

The chain joins TRBV4-1 to TRBJ1-2; 7 bases fit TRBD1. Trimming cost V 0 bases and J 4 bases; bases outside gene matches: 5. The CDR3 covers 15 residues. CDR1 is MGHRA and CDR2 is YSYEKL in the germline V gene. CDR3 sequence (DNA): TGCGCCAGCAGCCAAGACCGGGACAGATTCTATGGCTACACCTTC. This codes for CASSQDRDRFYGYTF.

V is TRBV24-1 and J is TRBJ1-5; a weak D match, TRBD1 (5 bases). Trimming pared 2 bases from V and 7 bases from J, leaving 26 bases between. The CDR3 contains 19 residues. The germline V gene has CDR1 KGHDR and CDR2 SFDVKD. CDR3 residues: CATSDSAGGGRGYLQPQHF. The CDR3 bases are TGTGCCACCAGTGATTCGGCTGGGGGGGGGAGAGGTTACTTGCAGCCCCAGCATTTT.

V usage is TRBV19 and J usage is TRBJ1-5; D is ambiguous. V was cut by 7 bases and J by 5 bases, with 12 bases left in between. This CDR3 has 13 amino acids. Germline V lookup: CDR1 LNHDA, CDR2 SQIVND (reference sequence). The DNA of the CDR3 is TGTGCCAGTACGCCCAGTCCAGATCAGCCCCAGCATTTT. This translates into CASTPSPDQPQHF.

The chain is built from TRBV5-1 and TRBJ2-2; D not certain. The CDR3 consists of 12 residues. CDR1 and CDR2 from the germline V gene are SGHRS and YFSETQ. The V gene lost 5 bases and the J gene lost 9 bases, with 11 bases spanning the gap. CDR3 protein: CASRVADWELFF. The CDR3 nucleotides are TGCGCCAGCAGGGTTGCAGACTGGGAGCTGTTTTTT.

This clone has a single count. The chain is built from TRBV7-8 and TRBJ1-2; 9 nucleotides line up with TRBD1. The CDR3 is made up of 15 amino acids. Trimming took 2 bases from V and 7 from J; bases not matched to a gene: 8. Germline V CDR1 and CDR2: SGHVS, FQNEAQ. The CDR3 loop reads CASSLREQGARGYTF. The CDR3 nucleotides read TGTGCCAGCAGCTTAAGGGAACAGGGGGCTCGTGGCTACACCTTC.

This rearrangement joins TRBV7-9 to TRBJ1-3; D perhaps matches TRBD1 (6 bases). V lost 5 bases and J 4 bases, leaving 15 bases between the germline ends. The CDR3 covers 15 residues. The germline gives CDR1 SEHNR, CDR2 FQNEAQ (reference sequence). The CDR3 protein is CASSERTGSGNTIYF. CDR3 DNA sequence: TGTGCCAGCAGCGAAAGAACAGGGTCCGGAAACACCATATATTTT.

The chain uses TRBV20-1 and TRBJ2-7; possibly TRBD2 for D (6 bases). The CDR3 spans 11 residues. Trimming cost V 7 bases and J 7 bases, with 14 bases left between them. Germline CDR1 DFQATT, CDR2 SNEGSKA (reference sequence). In DNA, the CDR3 is TGCAGTGTGCGACTAGTCGGAGAGCAGTACTTC. Translation gives CSVRLVGEQYF.

This chain links TRBV29-1 with TRBJ2-2; no clear D gene. The CDR3 runs to 14 residues. V lost 2 bases and J 1 base, leaving 8 bases between the germline ends. Germline V gene sequence: CDR1 SQVTM, CDR2 ANQGSEA. Here the CDR3 reads CSVEKTENTGELFF. In DNA form, the CDR3 reads TGCAGCGTTGAAAAAACAGAGAACACCGGGGAGCTGTTTTTT.

The V gene is TRBV28, the J gene TRBJ1-5, with D possibly being TRBD1 (6 bases). CDR1 and CDR2 (germline): MDHEN, SYDVKM. Between the trimmed V and J ends, which lost 3 bases and 7 bases, there was a span of 10 bases. The length of the CDR3 is 13 residues. CDR3 loop: CASSLDRQQPQHF. The CDR3 region has the DNA TGTGCCAGCAGTTTGGACAGACAGCAGCCCCAGCATTTT. The variable domain in full, completed from reference TRBV28 and TRBJ1-5, reads DVKVTQSSRYLVKRTGEKVFLECVQDMDHENMFWYRQDPGLGLRLIYFSYDVKMKEKGDIPEGYSVSREKKERFSLILESASTNQTSMYLCASSLDRQQPQHFGDGTRLSIL.